Following are 30 T cell receptor beta chains from one sample sequenced in a study of blood T cells in healthy people across ages. A J-beta primer mix and a sample-barcoded 5' primer were used in a second PCR of roughly 6 to 11 cycles. TCRdb ran MiXCR on the 5' RACE reads and lists one entry per CDR3 protein. The sample carries roughly 680,000 distinct CDR3 sequences, over 45% recorded once. Sequenced input: blood. All receptors derive from a woman aged 60 to 75 in good health.

This clonotype occurred once. V usage is TRBV11-1 and J usage is TRBJ2-5, with D possibly being TRBD2 (5 bases). CDR1 is SGHAT, CDR2 FQDESV, per germline (reference sequence). Trimming took 0 bases from V and 11 from J, leaving 22 bases between them. The CDR3 length is 16 residues. CDR3 DNA sequence: TGTGCCAGCAGCTTAGCTGGGGTTAGCGTATGGTATGAGCAGTACTTC. As protein: CASSLAGVSVWYEQYF.

V and J are TRBV2 and TRBJ1-2; D is unresolved. This CDR3 spans 14 amino acids. V gave up 6 bases and J gave up 2 bases, with 13 bases separating them. CDR1 is SNHLY, CDR2 FYNNEI, per germline. The CDR3 sequence: CASRAQSYNYGYTF. The CDR3 DNA is TGTGCCAGCAGAGCACAGAGCTACAACTATGGCTACACCTTC.

V is TRBV6-5 and J is TRBJ1-6; tentative D call: TRBD1 (6 bases). Looked up from germline, CDR1 is MNHEY and CDR2 is SVGAGI. Trimming took off 0 bases at V and 11 bases at J, with 11 bases between the two ends. CDR3 length: 14 residues. The CDR3, as DNA: TGTGCCAGCAGTTACTCGACAGGCGCGACACCCCTCCACTTT. Residues: CASSYSTGATPLHF.

The chain recombines TRBV25-1 with TRBJ1-6; D is uncertain. The germline V and J ends were trimmed by 5 bases and 14 bases, with 13 bases remaining between them. The CDR3 contains 12 residues. Germline V gene lookup returns CDR1 MGHDK and CDR2 SYGVNS. The CDR3 region is CASSRPSEALHF. DNA for the CDR3: TGTGCCAGCAGTCGGCCATCCGAGGCCCTCCACTTT. Together with reference TRBV25-1 and TRBJ1-6, the CDR3 gives the full variable domain: EADIYQTPRYLVIGTGKKITLECSQTMGHDKMYWYQQDPGMELHLIHYSYGVNSTEKGDLSSESTVSRIRTEHFPLTLESARPSHTSQYLCASSRPSEALHFGNGTRLTVT.

This clonotype was picked up one time. The chain is built from TRBV28 and TRBJ1-2; D perhaps matches TRBD1 (5 bases). Germline V gene sequence: CDR1 MDHEN, CDR2 SYDVKM. The CDR3 spans 14 residues. V lost 6 bases, J lost 6 bases, and 17 bases lay in between. The CDR3 DNA sequence: TGTGCCAGCAGAGAACTCAGGGCGGGGCATGGCTACACCTTC. Translation: CASRELRAGHGYTF.

This clonotype was seen just once. The chain combines TRBV20-1 with TRBJ2-7, with 10 bases lining up with TRBD2. The CDR3 is 18 residues long. V gave up 0 bases and J gave up 0 bases; unmatched junction bases: 11. Per germline, CDR1 DFQATT and CDR2 SNEGSKA (reference sequence). The CDR3 sequence is CSARDQGTSVTRSYEQYF. DNA of the CDR3: TGCAGTGCTAGAGATCAGGGGACTAGCGTTACTCGCTCCTACGAGCAGTACTTC.

The chain employs TRBV4-3 and TRBJ2-4; 8 nucleotides agree with TRBD1. The tail of the sequence fits TRBJ2-7 better, so the J call may be wrong. CDR3 length: 13 residues. The V gene's germline CDR1 is LGHNA and CDR2 YSLEER. The chain's CDR3 is CASSRFGQGEQYF. The CDR3 DNA sequence: TGCGCCAGCAGCCGATTTGGACAGGGCGAGCAGTACTTC.

A few counts support this clonotype. The gene calls are TRBV12-3 or TRBV12-4 and TRBJ2-7; D perhaps matches TRBD2 (7 bases). V was cut by 4 bases and J by 5 bases, with 9 bases left in between. CDR3 length: 12 amino acids. This chain's CDR3 is CASSSGGHEQYF. CDR3 sequence (DNA): TGTGCCAGCAGTTCCGGGGGGCACGAGCAGTACTTC.

Points on this clonotype: An end of the junction differs from the germline gene, which may be a read error. The chain has TRBV28 and TRBJ2-7; D not resolved. The CDR3 consists of 15 residues. Germline V gene data show CDR1 as MDHEN and CDR2 as SYDVKM. The CDR3 sequence: CASSPPRSHSCEQYF. For the CDR3, the DNA is TGTGCCAGCAGCCCCCCCCGTTCCCACTCCTGCGAGCAGTACTTC.

This clonotype was seen once. The chain carries TRBV6-5 and TRBJ2-2; 7 bases are shared with TRBD1. With V trimmed by 6 bases and J by 0 bases, 4 bases remained unmatched. CDR1 is MNHEY and CDR2 is SVGAGI in the germline V gene. This CDR3 spans 15 amino acids. CDR3 residues: CASRLGGSNTGELFF. The CDR3 DNA reads as TGTGCCAGCAGATTAGGGGGCTCGAACACCGGGGAGCTGTTTTTT.

CDR3 nucleotide sequence: TGTGCCAGCAGTTTAAGGGGCGGGAGGTTTTGGCCCCAGCATTTT. It translates to CASSLRGGRFWPQHF. The chain has TRBV27 and TRBJ1-5, with D maybe TRBD1 (5 bases). This CDR3 contains 15 residues. Germline V gene lookup returns CDR1 MNHEY and CDR2 SMNVEV (reference sequence). The V gene lost 2 bases and the J gene lost 9 bases, with 17 bases spanning the gap.

In its sample, this clonotype was seen a few times. The V call is TRBV7-2, the J call TRBJ2-1, with 7 positions matching TRBD1. The CDR3 extends over 14 amino acids. With 2 bases clipped from V and 4 bases from J, the junction kept 2 bases outside the gene matches. CDR1 and CDR2 (germline): SGHTA, FQGNSA. CDR3 sequence (DNA): TGTGCCAGCAGCTTATCAGGGGGATACAATGAGCAGTTCTTC. This sequence encodes CASSLSGGYNEQFF.

V usage is TRBV28 and J usage is TRBJ1-2; D possibly corresponds to TRBD1 (6 bases). Germline V gene sequence: CDR1 MDHEN, CDR2 SYDVKM. The CDR3 consists of 15 residues. V lost 5 bases to trimming and J lost 4 bases, with 17 bases between them. For the CDR3, the DNA is TGTGCCAGCAGTCAGTTGACAGGTCGGGGCTATGGCTACACCTTC. This codes for CASSQLTGRGYGYTF.

The chain has TRBV7-3 and TRBJ2-3; perhaps TRBD1 as D (6 bases). Germline V gene sequence: CDR1 SGHTA, CDR2 FQGTGA. V lost 5 bases, J lost 4 bases, and 10 bases lay in between. The CDR3 length is 13 residues. For the CDR3, the DNA is TGTGCCAGCAGCACCCGACAGGCAGATACGCAGTATTTT. Its translation: CASSTRQADTQYF.

This clonotype was observed a handful of times. The CDR3 region has the DNA TGTGCCAGCAGCTCCCTCCTCCAAAGCAATGAGCAGTTCTTC. Translated, it gives CASSSLLQSNEQFF. The chain joins TRBV7-3 to TRBJ2-1; D remains ambiguous. CDR1 is SGHTA, CDR2 FQGTGA, per germline. The CDR3 is 14 amino acids. V was shortened by 4 bases and J by 6 bases, with 13 bases between the two germline ends.

This clonotype was recorded many times. The V gene is TRBV10-3, the J gene TRBJ2-7; 11 nucleotides line up with TRBD2. This CDR3 spans 15 amino acids. The junction had 5 bases not matched to a gene; V was cut back by 5 bases and J by 2 bases. The germline gives CDR1 ENHRY, CDR2 SYGVKD. The CDR3: CAISFGTSGTYEQYF. The CDR3 bases are TGTGCCATCAGTTTCGGGACTAGCGGCACCTACGAGCAGTACTTC.

The rearrangement uses TRBV18 and TRBJ2-3, with 9 bases that match TRBD1. The CDR3 length is 14 residues. V lost 2 bases, J lost 6 bases, and 3 bases stayed unmatched. Germline CDR1 is KGHSH and CDR2 is LQKENI. CDR3 DNA sequence: TGTGCCAGCTCACCAACGGACAGGGGTGATACGCAGTATTTT. Translated: CASSPTDRGDTQYF.

The chain is built from TRBV20-1 and TRBJ1-2; D not resolved. V lost 7 bases and J 3 bases, leaving 9 bases between the germline ends. CDR3 length equals 11 residues. From germline, CDR1 is DFQATT and CDR2 SNEGSKA (reference sequence). CDR3 sequence (DNA): TGCAGTGTGCTTGGCTACTATGGCTACACCTTC. Translation gives CSVLGYYGYTF.

This rearrangement joins TRBV30 to TRBJ2-7; 8 positions agree with TRBD2. Unmatched junction bases numbered 12, after V lost 7 bases and J lost 1 base. CDR1 and CDR2 from the germline V gene are GTSNPN and SVGIG (reference sequence). CDR3 length: 15 residues. The CDR3 protein is CASGPAGGISYEQYF. In DNA form, the CDR3 reads TGTGCCTCGGGTCCCGCGGGGGGAATTTCCTACGAGCAGTACTTC.

The rearrangement uses TRBV12-3 or TRBV12-4 and TRBJ2-1, with TRBD2 matching over 12 bases. With 6 bases clipped from V and 2 bases from J, the junction kept 11 bases outside the gene matches. CDR3 length: 18 residues. The CDR3 nucleotides read TGTGCCAGCAGACCCGGGACTAGCGGGTTCAGCCCCTACAATGAGCAGTTCTTC. Translating gives CASRPGTSGFSPYNEQFF.

The chain uses TRBV28 and TRBJ1-5; tentatively, D is TRBD1 (5 bases). Germline CDR1 reads MDHEN; CDR2 reads SYDVKM. There are 15 residues in the CDR3. Trimming removed 6 bases from V and 1 base from J, with 13 bases in between. The CDR3, as DNA: TGTGCCAGCAGATGGGACCGAGTGAGCAATCAGCCCCAGCATTTT. It is translated as CASRWDRVSNQPQHF. The complete variable domain, with remaining parts taken from reference TRBV28 and TRBJ1-5, reads DVKVTQSSRYLVKRTGEKVFLECVQDMDHENMFWYRQDPGLGLRLIYFSYDVKMKEKGDIPEGYSVSREKKERFSLILESASTNQTSMYLCASRWDRVSNQPQHFGDGTRLSIL.

The chain has TRBV6-1 and TRBJ2-7; possible D gene TRBD1, 5 bases. V lost 3 bases and J 6 bases, leaving 15 bases between the germline ends. CDR1 is MNHNS and CDR2 is SASEGT in the germline V gene. The CDR3 extends over 14 amino acids. In nucleotides, the CDR3 is TGTGCCAGCAGTGACCCACCTCGACAGAGCGAGCAGTACTTC. Residues: CASSDPPRQSEQYF.

The V and J genes are TRBV28 and TRBJ1-1, with 10 bases matching TRBD1. CDR1 MDHEN and CDR2 SYDVKM come from the germline V gene. The CDR3 runs to 17 residues. The J segment lost 0 bases and the V segment lost 7 bases, leaving 11 bases of the junction unmatched. CDR3 sequence reads: CASTPAGTGVMNTEAFF. As DNA, the CDR3 is TGTGCCAGCACCCCGGCCGGGACAGGGGTCATGAACACTGAAGCTTTCTTT.

This clonotype occurred a few times. This chain links TRBV6-5 with TRBJ2-7; 12 positions match TRBD1. Looked up from germline, CDR1 is MNHEY and CDR2 is SVGAGI. This CDR3 contains 15 residues. Losses at the gene ends were 2 bases for V and 2 bases for J; bases not matched to a gene: 1. The CDR3 DNA is TGTGCCAGCAGTTACCGGGACAGGGGGCCCTACGAGCAGTACTTC. Encoded protein: CASSYRDRGPYEQYF.

The chain has TRBV6-2 or TRBV6-3 and TRBJ2-1; weak D call: TRBD1 (6 bases). Germline V gene data show CDR1 as MNHEY and CDR2 as SVGEGT. Trimming pared 4 bases from V and 9 bases from J, leaving 13 bases between. The CDR3 spans 13 residues. CDR3 nucleotides: TGTGCCAGCAGTTCCAGGGGAATCGGTGAGCAGTTCTTC. This encodes CASSSRGIGEQFF.

V and J are TRBV20-1 and TRBJ2-1; 14 nucleotides match TRBD2. The CDR3 runs to 16 residues. CDR1 is DFQATT and CDR2 is SNEGSKA in the germline V gene (reference sequence). The junction had 11 bases not matched to a gene; V was cut back by 5 bases and J by 8 bases. CDR3 sequence: CSAPSFGTSGSDEQFF. The CDR3 bases are TGCAGTGCTCCTTCCTTTGGGACTAGCGGGAGCGATGAGCAGTTCTTC.

This clonotype turned up a few times. The chain combines TRBV11-1 with TRBJ2-2; no firm D call. Germline V CDR1 and CDR2: SGHAT, FQDESV (reference sequence). Trimming cost V 7 bases and J 6 bases, with 15 bases left between them. The CDR3 is 14 residues long. The CDR3 nucleotides are TGTGCCAGCACCACTTCGGTTAGTTCCGGGGAGCTGTTTTTT. It translates to CASTTSVSSGELFF.

This sequence joins TRBV5-5 and TRBJ2-5; no firm D call. From germline, CDR1 is SGHKS and CDR2 YYEKEE (reference sequence). Trimming shortened V by 3 bases and J by 5 bases, and 23 bases separated the two germline ends. This CDR3 has 17 amino acids. DNA for the CDR3: TGTGCCAGCAGCTCACGAGCCCTAGGTGGAATACGGGAGACCCAGTACTTC. Amino acid sequence: CASSSRALGGIRETQYF.

J is TRBJ2-3 and V is TRBV7-2, with 9 bases fitting TRBD2. The CDR3 contains 15 residues. Germline values: CDR1 SGHTA, CDR2 FQGNSA. Trimming removed 4 bases from V and 7 bases from J; junction bases left unmatched: 9. This CDR3 is CASSYLAGRDHTQYF. The DNA of the CDR3 is TGTGCCAGCAGCTACCTAGCGGGGAGAGACCATACGCAGTATTTT.

In this sample, this clonotype turned up a few times. V and J are TRBV13 and TRBJ1-6; 9 positions match TRBD1. CDR1 PRHDT and CDR2 FYEKMQ come from the germline V gene (reference sequence). After removal of 7 bases from V and 7 bases from J, the junction contained 5 bases not matched to a gene. The CDR3 length is 14 residues. The CDR3, as DNA: TGTGCCAGCACCGCCACAGGGGGCAATTCACCCCTCCACTTT. Its protein is CASTATGGNSPLHF.